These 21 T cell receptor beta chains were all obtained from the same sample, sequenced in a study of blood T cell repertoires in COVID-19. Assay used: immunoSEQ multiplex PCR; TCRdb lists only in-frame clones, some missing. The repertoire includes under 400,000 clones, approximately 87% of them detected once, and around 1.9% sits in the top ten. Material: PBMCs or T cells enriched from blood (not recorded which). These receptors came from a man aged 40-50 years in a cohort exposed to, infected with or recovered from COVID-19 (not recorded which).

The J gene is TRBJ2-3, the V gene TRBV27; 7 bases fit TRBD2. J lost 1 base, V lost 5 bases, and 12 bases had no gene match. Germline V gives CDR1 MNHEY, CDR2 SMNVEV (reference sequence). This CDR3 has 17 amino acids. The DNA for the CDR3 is TGTGCCAGCAGTCCCCGGACTAGACCTGGGGGCACAGATACGCAGTATTTT. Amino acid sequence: CASSPRTRPGGTDTQYF.

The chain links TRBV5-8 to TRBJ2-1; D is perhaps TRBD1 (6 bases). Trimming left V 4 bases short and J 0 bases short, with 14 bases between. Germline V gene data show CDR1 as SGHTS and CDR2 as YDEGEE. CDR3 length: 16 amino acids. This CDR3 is CASSDHHRASYNEQFF. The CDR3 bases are TGTGCCAGCAGCGACCATCACAGGGCCTCCTACAATGAGCAGTTCTTC.

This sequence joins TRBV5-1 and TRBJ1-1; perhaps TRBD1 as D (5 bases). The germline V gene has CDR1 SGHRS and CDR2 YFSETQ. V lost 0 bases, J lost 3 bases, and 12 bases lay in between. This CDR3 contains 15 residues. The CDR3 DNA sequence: TGCGCCAGCAGCTTGGCGGCACCCAGGGACACTGAAGCTTTCTTT. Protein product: CASSLAAPRDTEAFF.

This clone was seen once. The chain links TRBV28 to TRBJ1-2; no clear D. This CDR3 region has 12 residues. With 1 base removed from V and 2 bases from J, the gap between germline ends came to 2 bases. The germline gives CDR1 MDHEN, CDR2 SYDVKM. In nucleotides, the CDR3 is TGTGCCAGCAGTTTATCGAACTATGGCTACACCTTC. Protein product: CASSLSNYGYTF.

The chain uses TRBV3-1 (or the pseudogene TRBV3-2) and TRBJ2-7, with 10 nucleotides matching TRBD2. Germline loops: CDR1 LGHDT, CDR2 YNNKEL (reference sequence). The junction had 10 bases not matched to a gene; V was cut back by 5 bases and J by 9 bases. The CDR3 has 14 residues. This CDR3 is CASSLITGTSVQYF. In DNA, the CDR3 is TGTGCCAGCAGCTTAATAACCGGGACTAGCGTGCAGTACTTC.

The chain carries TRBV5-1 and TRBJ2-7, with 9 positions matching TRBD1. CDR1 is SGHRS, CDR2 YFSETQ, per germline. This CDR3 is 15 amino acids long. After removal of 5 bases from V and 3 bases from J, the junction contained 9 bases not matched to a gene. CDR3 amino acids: CASRPPGTGFYEQYF. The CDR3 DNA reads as TGCGCCAGCAGACCCCCCGGGACAGGGTTCTACGAGCAGTACTTC.

CDR3 loop: CASSLSLAGALETQYF. In nucleotides, the CDR3 is TGTGCCAGCAGCTTATCCCTCGCAGGGGCCCTAGAGACCCAGTACTTC. The V and J genes are TRBV7-2 and TRBJ2-5; D might be TRBD1 (6 bases). Germline CDR1 SGHTA, CDR2 FQGNSA. Trimming removed 2 bases from V and 4 bases from J, with 17 bases in between. The CDR3 is made up of 16 amino acids.

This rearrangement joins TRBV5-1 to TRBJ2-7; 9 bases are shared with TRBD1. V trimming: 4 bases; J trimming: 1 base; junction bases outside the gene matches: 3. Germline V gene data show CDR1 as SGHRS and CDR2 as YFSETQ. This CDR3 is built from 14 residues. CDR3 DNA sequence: TGCGCCAGCAGCACGGGACAGGGTTCCTACGAGCAGTACTTC. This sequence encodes CASSTGQGSYEQYF.

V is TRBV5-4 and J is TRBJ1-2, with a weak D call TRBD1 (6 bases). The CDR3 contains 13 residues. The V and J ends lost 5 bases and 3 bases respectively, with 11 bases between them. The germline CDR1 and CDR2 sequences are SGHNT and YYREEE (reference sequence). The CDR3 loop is CASRGARDYGYTF. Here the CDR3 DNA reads TGTGCCAGCAGGGGGGCCAGGGACTATGGCTACACCTTC.

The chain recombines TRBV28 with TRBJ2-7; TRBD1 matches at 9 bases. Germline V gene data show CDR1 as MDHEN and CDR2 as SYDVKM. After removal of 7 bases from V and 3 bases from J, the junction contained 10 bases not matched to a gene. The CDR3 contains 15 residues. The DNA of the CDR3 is TGTGCCAGCACCCCTTCCCCGGGACAGGGCTACGAGCAGTACTTC. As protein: CASTPSPGQGYEQYF.

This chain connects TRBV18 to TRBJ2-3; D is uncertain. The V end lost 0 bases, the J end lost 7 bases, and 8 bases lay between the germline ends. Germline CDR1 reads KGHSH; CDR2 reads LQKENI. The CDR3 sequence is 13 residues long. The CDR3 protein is CASSPPGLNTQYF. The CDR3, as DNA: TGTGCCAGCTCACCACCGGGCTTAAATACGCAGTATTTT.

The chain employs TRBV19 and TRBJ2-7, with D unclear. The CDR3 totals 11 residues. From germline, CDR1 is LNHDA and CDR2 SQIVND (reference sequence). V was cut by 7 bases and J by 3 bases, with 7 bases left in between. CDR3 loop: CASTRHYEQYF. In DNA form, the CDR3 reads TGTGCCAGTACGCGTCACTACGAGCAGTACTTC.

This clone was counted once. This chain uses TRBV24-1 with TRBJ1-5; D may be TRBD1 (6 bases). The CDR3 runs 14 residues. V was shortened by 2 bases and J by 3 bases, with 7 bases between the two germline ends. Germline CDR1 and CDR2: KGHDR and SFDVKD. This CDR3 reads CATSDSGHNQPQHF. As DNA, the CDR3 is TGTGCCACCAGTGATTCGGGACACAATCAGCCCCAGCATTTT.

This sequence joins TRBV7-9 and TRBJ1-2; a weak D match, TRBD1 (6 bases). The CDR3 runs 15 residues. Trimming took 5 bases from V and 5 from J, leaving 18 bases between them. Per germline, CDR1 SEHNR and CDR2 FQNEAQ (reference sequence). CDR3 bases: TGTGCCAGCAGCGATACCGGGACATCACTTTATGGCTACACCTTC. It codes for CASSDTGTSLYGYTF.

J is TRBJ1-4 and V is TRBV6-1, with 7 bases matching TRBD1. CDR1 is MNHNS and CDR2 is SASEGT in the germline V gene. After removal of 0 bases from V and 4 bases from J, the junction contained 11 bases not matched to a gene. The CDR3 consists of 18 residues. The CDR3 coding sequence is TGTGCCAGCAGTGAAGCGAGAGTAACAGGGGACCTTAATGAAAAACTGTTTTTT. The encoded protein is CASSEARVTGDLNEKLFF.

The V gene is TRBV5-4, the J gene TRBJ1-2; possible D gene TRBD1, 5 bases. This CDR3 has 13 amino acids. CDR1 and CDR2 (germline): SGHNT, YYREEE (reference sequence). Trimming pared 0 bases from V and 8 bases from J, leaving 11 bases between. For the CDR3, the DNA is TGTGCCAGCAGCTTGGCGGGGGTACTGGGCTACACCTTC. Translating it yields CASSLAGVLGYTF.

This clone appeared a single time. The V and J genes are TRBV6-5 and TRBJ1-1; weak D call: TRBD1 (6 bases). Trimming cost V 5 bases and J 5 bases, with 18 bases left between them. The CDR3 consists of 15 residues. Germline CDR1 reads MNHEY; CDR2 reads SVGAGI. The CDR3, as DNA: TGTGCCAGCAGTACGACTCAGGGGAGTTTTACTGAAGCTTTCTTT. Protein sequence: CASSTTQGSFTEAFF.

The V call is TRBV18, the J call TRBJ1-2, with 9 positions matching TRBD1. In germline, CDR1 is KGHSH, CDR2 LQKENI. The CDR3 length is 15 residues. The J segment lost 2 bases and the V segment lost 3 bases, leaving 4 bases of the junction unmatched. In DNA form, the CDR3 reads TGTGCCAGCTCACCTGTCGGACAGGGGAACTATGGCTACACCTTC. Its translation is CASSPVGQGNYGYTF.

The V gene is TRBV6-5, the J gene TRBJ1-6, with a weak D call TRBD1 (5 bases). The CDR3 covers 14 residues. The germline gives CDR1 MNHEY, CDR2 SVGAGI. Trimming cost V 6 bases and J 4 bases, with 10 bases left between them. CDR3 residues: CASSSTAYNSPLHF. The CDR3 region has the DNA TGTGCCAGCAGCTCGACAGCTTATAATTCACCCCTCCACTTT.

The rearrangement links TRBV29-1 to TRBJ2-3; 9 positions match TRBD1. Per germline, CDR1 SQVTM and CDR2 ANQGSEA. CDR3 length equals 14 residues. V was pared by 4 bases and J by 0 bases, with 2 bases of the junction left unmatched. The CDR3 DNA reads TGCAGCGTTGGACAGGGGGTTAGCACAGATACGCAGTATTTT. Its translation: CSVGQGVSTDTQYF.

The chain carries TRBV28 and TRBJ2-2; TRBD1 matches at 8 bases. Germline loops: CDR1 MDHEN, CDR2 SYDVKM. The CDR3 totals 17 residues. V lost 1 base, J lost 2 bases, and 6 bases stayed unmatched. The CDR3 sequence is CASSLFAGGDNTGELFF. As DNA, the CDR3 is TGTGCCAGCAGTTTATTTGCAGGGGGCGACAACACCGGGGAGCTGTTTTTT.